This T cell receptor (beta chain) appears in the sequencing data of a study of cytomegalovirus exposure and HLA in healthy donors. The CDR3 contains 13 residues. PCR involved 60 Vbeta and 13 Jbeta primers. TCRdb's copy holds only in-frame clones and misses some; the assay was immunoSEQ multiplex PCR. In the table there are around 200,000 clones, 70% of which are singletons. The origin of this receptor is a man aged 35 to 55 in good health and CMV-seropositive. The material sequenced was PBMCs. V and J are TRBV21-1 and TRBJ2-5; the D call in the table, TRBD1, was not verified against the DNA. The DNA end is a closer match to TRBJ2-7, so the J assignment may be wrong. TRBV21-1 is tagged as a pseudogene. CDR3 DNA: TGTGCCAGCAGCAAAGGACATCGCTACGAGCAGTACTTC. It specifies CASSKGHRYEQYF.